A selection of T cell receptor beta chains follows, all from one sample in a study of T-cell reconstitution after alpha-beta-depleted transplantation in children. TCRdb reprocessed the PCR reads via MiXCR and lists one record per CDR3 protein. The sample consists of just under 350,000 distinct CDR3 sequences, roughly 16% of them appearing once. Sequencing was performed on PBMCs, mostly from graft donor cells, taken 360 days after TCRalphabeta/CD19-depleted stem cell transplant. All receptors derive from a male patient aged 2-10 years who had a stem cell transplant for acute lymphoblastic leukemia, so the T cells may come from the graft donor. CDR3s include the opening cysteine and the closing phenylalanine or tryptophan. A D gene is named only where the DNA matches it firmly. Size tells how often a clone was seen (once, few, many) or the class of an expanded clone, and some rows leave it out.

clone_size d_call j_call v_call cdr3_nt cdr3_aa
. . TRBJ1-1 TRBV28 TGTGCCAGCAGCAAGACAACCCTGAACACTGAAGCTTTCTTT CASSKTTLNTEAFF
. TRBD1 TRBJ2-3 TRBV24-1 TGTGCCACCAGTGATTTAGGGACAGGGACAGATACGCAGTATTTT CATSDLGTGTDTQYF
few . TRBJ2-3 TRBV4-3 TGCGCCAGCAGCCAACTAGGCAGGGGGCAGGGGGGGGTTACGCAGTATTTT CASSQLGRGQGGVTQYF
. TRBD1 TRBJ2-7 TRBV28 TGTGCCAGCCATACCGGGACAGGACCCTACGAGCAGTACTTC CASHTGTGPYEQYF
. TRBD2 TRBJ2-3 TRBV4-3 TGCGCCAGCAGCCAGGGACTAGCGGGAGTCGAGGATACGCAGTATTTT CASSQGLAGVEDTQYF
. TRBD2 TRBJ2-1 TRBV7-3 TGTGCCAGCAGTGCTAGCGGGAGTATGGATGAGCAGTTCTTC CASSASGSMDEQFF
. . TRBJ2-1 TRBV29-1 TGCAGCGTTGAACGGGGCTACAATGAGCAGTTCTTC CSVERGYNEQFF
many . TRBJ1-2 TRBV21-1 TGTGCCAGCAGCAAGGGGTCAGGGTTTTACCATAACTATGGCTACACCTTC CASSKGSGFYHNYGYTF
. TRBD1 TRBJ1-3 TRBV11-2 TGTGCCAGCAGCAGCGGGACAGTTAGAAACACCATATATTTT CASSSGTVRNTIYF
. TRBD1 TRBJ2-2 TRBV12-3/TRBV12-4 TGTGCCAGCAGTTTTAGCCAGGGGGCCAACACCGGGGAGCTGTTTTTT CASSFSQGANTGELFF
. . TRBJ2-1 TRBV3-1 TGTGCCAGCAGCCAAGCCCTAGGATCTGAGCAGTTCTTC CASSQALGSEQFF
. TRBD1 TRBJ2-7 TRBV5-1 TGCGCCAGCAGATCGGGACAGGGCTACGAGCAGTACTTC CASRSGQGYEQYF
many TRBD1 TRBJ1-1 TRBV5-1 TGCGCCAGCAGCTCCAACAGGGGCGTTCAAACTGAAGCTTTCTTT CASSSNRGVQTEAFF
few . TRBJ1-2 TRBV27 TGTGCCAGCAGTCCCGACAGGACCCCTTTCGGCTACACCTTC CASSPDRTPFGYTF
. . TRBJ2-5 TRBV5-1 TGCGCCAGCAGCTCCGCGGGATTTGGAGAGACCCAGTACTTC CASSSAGFGETQYF
. . TRBJ2-7 TRBV5-1 TGCGCCAGCAGCTTTGACCCAGCCTACGAGCAGTACTTC CASSFDPAYEQYF